This T cell receptor (beta chain) comes out of a study of T-cell reconstitution after alpha-beta-depleted transplantation in children. Study results and caveats: Reportedly, alpha-beta T cells present about two months post-transplant originated from several hundred expanded clones of graft origin.

The authors prepared the TCRbeta library with unique molecular identifiers. Each CDR3 protein is one row after TCRdb ran MiXCR on the PCR reads. The sample yields about 500,000 distinct CDR3 sequences, about an eighth seen once. The table lists this clonotype with many counts. Its antigen is currently unknown. V lost 5 bases to trimming and J lost 0 bases, with 14 bases between them. The CDR3 is 15 amino acids. In germline, CDR1 is MNHEY, CDR2 SVGEGT. The specimen comprised PBMCs, mostly from graft donor cells, sampled 180 days after TCRalphabeta/CD19-depleted stem cell transplant. The clonotype originates from a female patient aged 2-9 years who had a stem cell transplant for aplastic anemia, so the T cells may come from the graft donor. The rearrangement joins TRBV6-2 or TRBV6-3 to TRBJ2-7; D may be TRBD1 (5 bases). CDR3 sequence (DNA): TGTGCCAGCAGTCCCCCTAGACAGAGCTCCTACGAGCAGTACTTC. Its translation: CASSPPRQSSYEQYF.